This T cell receptor beta chain was captured by sequencing in a study of cytomegalovirus exposure and HLA in healthy donors. Overall study results and limits: In a later analysis, at a false discovery rate of 0.05, 15,000 to 20,000 TCR beta sequences matched HLA alleles.

Vbeta (60) and Jbeta (13) primers were used in the PCR. Profiling relied on immunoSEQ multiplex PCR, and the TCRdb table lists in-frame clones only, not all of them. The sample lists 90,000 to 110,000 clones; around 76% were seen once. Despite likely unrecorded immune exposures, the donors were nominally healthy at the time of sampling. The CDR3 contains 14 residues. V lost 6 bases to trimming and J lost 6 bases; unmatched junction nucleotides: 8. Germline V gene data show CDR1 as SNHLY and CDR2 as FYNNEI. Remarks on this clone: The target antigen is unknown.

The origin of this receptor is a man aged 35 to 55 in good health and CMV-seropositive. The material sequenced was PBMCs. This chain uses TRBV2 with TRBJ1-2; 9 nucleotides match TRBD1. The DNA of the CDR3 is TGTGCCAGCAGGAGGTTACAGGGGGCCGATGGCTACACCTTC. It encodes CASRRLQGADGYTF. Complete variable domain (other parts from reference TRBV2 and TRBJ1-2): EPEVTQTPSHQVTQMGQEVILRCVPISNHLYFYWYRQILGQKVEFLVSFYNNEISEKSEIFDDQFSVERPDGSNFTLKIRSTKLEDSAMYFCASRRLQGADGYTFGSGTRLTVV.